A single sample is the source of the 10 T cell receptor beta chains below, sequenced in a study of shared clonotypes between healthy human individuals. The data were produced by immunoSEQ multiplex PCR, yet TCRdb's version contains in-frame clones alone and is incomplete. The table includes hundreds of thousands of clones, about 74% detected once. Sequenced sample: memory CD4+ T cells sorted from blood. The subset was: CD45RA-negative fraction. Source of these receptors: a woman under 40 in good health.

Only one count was recorded for this clone. The genes are TRBV7-9 and TRBJ2-1; no reliable D call. Germline assignment: CDR1 SEHNR and CDR2 FQNEAQ (reference sequence). V was clipped by 5 bases and J by 1 base, with 12 bases between them. This CDR3 contains 15 residues. For the CDR3, the DNA is TGTGCCAGCAGCCACAGCTGGCGATCCTACAATGAGCAGTTCTTC. Amino acids: CASSHSWRSYNEQFF.

The chain uses TRBV5-1 and TRBJ2-1; possibly TRBD1 or TRBD2 for D (5 bases each). Germline V gene sequence: CDR1 SGHRS, CDR2 YFSETQ. Deletions cut 2 bases from V and 0 bases from J, with 12 bases between. The CDR3 consists of 16 residues. The CDR3 region is CASSFWGGGSYNEQFF. CDR3 in DNA: TGCGCCAGCAGCTTTTGGGGCGGAGGCTCCTACAATGAGCAGTTCTTC. The variable domain in full, completed from reference TRBV5-1 and TRBJ2-1, reads KAGVTQTPRYLIKTRGQQVTLSCSPISGHRSVSWYQQTPGQGLQFLFEYFSETQRNKGNFPGRFSGRQFSNSRSEMNVSTLELGDSALYLCASSFWGGGSYNEQFFGPGTRLTVL.

V is TRBV7-6 and J is TRBJ2-1; 11 nucleotides align to TRBD1. CDR1 and CDR2 from the germline V gene are SGHVS and FNYEAQ. The J segment lost 2 bases and the V segment lost 3 bases, leaving 6 bases of the junction unmatched. The CDR3 spans 17 residues. CDR3 sequence reads: CASSFYPGQGAYNEQFF. The CDR3 nucleotides are TGTGCCAGCAGCTTTTACCCGGGACAGGGGGCCTACAATGAGCAGTTCTTC.

This clone was counted once. V and J are TRBV28 and TRBJ2-1; 9 bases match TRBD2. Losses at the gene ends were 6 bases for V and 4 bases for J; bases not matched to a gene: 4. CDR1 is MDHEN and CDR2 is SYDVKM in the germline V gene. The CDR3 sequence is 14 residues long. CDR3 sequence (DNA): TGTGCCAGCAGCCTAGCGGGGATATACAATGAGCAGTTCTTC. Its protein product is CASSLAGIYNEQFF.

V usage is TRBV6-6 and J usage is TRBJ2-3; 7 bases fit TRBD1. CDR1 is MNHNY, CDR2 SVGAGI, per germline (reference sequence). The length of the CDR3 is 16 residues. The V and J ends lost 5 bases and 2 bases, in that order; junction bases with no gene match: 10. CDR3 nucleotide sequence: TGTGCCAGCAGTCAAGGAAACAGGGGCCCCACAGATACGCAGTATTTT. Amino acid sequence: CASSQGNRGPTDTQYF.

The chain uses TRBV28 and TRBJ1-5, with no clear D. Trimming left V 6 bases short and J 1 base short, with 10 bases between. Looked up from germline, CDR1 is MDHEN and CDR2 is SYDVKM. CDR3 length equals 14 residues. The CDR3 reads CASRYPWSNQPQHF. The CDR3 nucleotides are TGTGCCAGCAGATACCCCTGGAGCAATCAGCCCCAGCATTTT.

The V and J genes are TRBV28 and TRBJ2-1; weak D call: TRBD2 (5 bases). CDR3 length: 16 amino acids. Trimming removed 7 bases from V and 1 base from J, with 17 bases in between. Per germline, CDR1 MDHEN and CDR2 SYDVKM. The CDR3 nucleotides read TGTGCCAGCAATACGGGTGAGGGCCGGTCCTACAATGAGCAGTTCTTC. Residues: CASNTGEGRSYNEQFF.

This clone was recorded at least ten times. The CDR3 reads CASSSTGAYSGANVLTF. CDR3 DNA sequence: TGTGCCAGCAGCTCAACAGGGGCCTACTCTGGGGCCAACGTCCTGACTTTC. This rearrangement joins TRBV5-6 to TRBJ2-6; TRBD1 matches 7 bases. Per germline, CDR1 SGHDT and CDR2 YYEEEE. The CDR3 consists of 17 residues. Trimming cost V 3 bases and J 0 bases; bases outside gene matches: 6.

This clone was found many times. The gene calls are TRBV29-1 and TRBJ2-7; D may be TRBD1 or TRBD2 (5 bases each). V lost 6 bases and J 7 bases, leaving 22 bases between the germline ends. This CDR3 is 14 amino acids long. CDR1 is SQVTM and CDR2 is ANQGSEA in the germline V gene. DNA for the CDR3: TGCAGCGTGCGCGCCGGGACCAGCGGAGTAGAGCAGTACTTC. It encodes CSVRAGTSGVEQYF.

The chain couples TRBV7-6 to TRBJ1-1, with 7 positions matching TRBD1. Germline V gene lookup returns CDR1 SGHVS and CDR2 FNYEAQ. The V gene end was trimmed by 5 bases and the J gene end by 2 bases; junction bases not matched to a gene: 20. This CDR3 is built from 19 residues. The CDR3 nucleotides are TGTGCCAGCAGCCTAGGGGTGGCACAGGGGACGCCCCTAAACACTGAAGCTTTCTTT. Translation: CASSLGVAQGTPLNTEAFF.